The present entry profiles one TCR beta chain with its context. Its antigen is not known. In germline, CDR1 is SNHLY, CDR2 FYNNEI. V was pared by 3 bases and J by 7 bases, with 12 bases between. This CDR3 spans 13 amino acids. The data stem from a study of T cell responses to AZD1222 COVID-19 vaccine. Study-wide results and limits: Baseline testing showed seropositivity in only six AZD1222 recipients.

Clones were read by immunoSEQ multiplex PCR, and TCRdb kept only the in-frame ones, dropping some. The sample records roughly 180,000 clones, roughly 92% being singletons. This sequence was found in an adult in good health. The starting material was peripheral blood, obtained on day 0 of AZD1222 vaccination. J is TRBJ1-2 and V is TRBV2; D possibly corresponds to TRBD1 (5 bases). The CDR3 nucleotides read TGTGCCAGCAGTGATCTGGGGCGGGGTGGCTACACCTTC. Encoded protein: CASSDLGRGGYTF.